This TCR beta chain is drawn from a study of T cell responses to AZD1222 COVID-19 vaccine. TCRdb keeps only in-frame clones here, not all; method: immunoSEQ multiplex PCR. Among about 140,000 clones listed, about 92% were seen once. Germline CDR1 is SGHKS and CDR2 is YYEKEE (reference sequence). J gave up 5 bases and V 4 bases, and 15 bases lay outside the gene matches. This CDR3 has 17 residues. This clone was seen only a few times. Sequencing used peripheral blood, obtained after recovery from COVID-19. The chain uses TRBV5-5 and TRBJ2-7, with 10 bases aligning to TRBD1. The origin of this receptor is an adult who had recovered from COVID-19. CDR3 coding DNA: TGTGCCAGCAGCACCGAGAGTTGGGGACAGGGGTCCAACGAGCAGTACTTC. Translated: CASSTESWGQGSNEQYF.